What follows describes a single T cell receptor beta chain. This entry comes from a study of blood T cell repertoires in COVID-19. In the study's own analysis: Estimation of nucleated cell counts relied on the amplification of reference gene primers. Libraries were prepared by immunoSEQ multiplex PCR; TCRdb keeps only in-frame clonotypes and omits some of them. V, J and clone size are those of that table, while D and trimming were read from the DNA. The sample has some 200,000 clones; 70% to 90% are singletons. The receptor was derived from a woman between 18 and 29 years old who had recovered from COVID-19. Sequenced material: PBMCs or T cells enriched from blood (not recorded which).

CDR3 sequence: CASSLGERGARNEQFF. In DNA, the CDR3 is TGTGCCAGCAGCTTGGGGGAGCGGGGGGCCCGCAATGAGCAGTTCTTC. V is TRBV5-4 and J is TRBJ2-1; TRBD2 matches at 9 bases. CDR3 length: 16 amino acids. Germline V lookup: CDR1 SGHNT, CDR2 YYREEE (reference sequence). The V and J ends lost 0 bases and 6 bases, in that order; junction bases with no gene match: 7. The full variable domain, completed using reference TRBV5-4 and TRBJ2-1, is ETGVTQSPTHLIKTRGQQVTLRCSSQSGHNTVSWYQQALGQGPQFIFQYYREEENGRGNFPPRFSGLQFPNYSSELNVNALELDDSALYLCASSLGERGARNEQFFGPGTRLTVL.